The 16 T cell receptor beta chains below all came from one sample that was sequenced in a study of T cells expressing NK-cell markers. Each CDR3 protein gets one entry in TCRdb, which reprocessed the 5' RACE reads and gives no DNA. This sample's clone table lists a few hundred thousand distinct CDR3 sequences. Sequenced input: blood T cells: a sorted CD56 or NKG2C T cell subset, CD4+ or CD8+ T cells, or bulk PBMC T cells (not recorded which). These TCRs come from a man aged 18 to 29 in good health.

The V gene is TRBV12-3 or TRBV12-4, the J gene TRBJ2-3; the D call of TRBD2 rests on TCRdb alone, since no DNA is present to check it. This CDR3 is 19 amino acids long. Here the CDR3 reads CASSLRRGVAGGPGDTQYF.

V is TRBV12-3 or TRBV12-4 and J is TRBJ2-6; TCRdb's D call of TRBD1 is untestable without DNA. The CDR3 covers 16 residues. This CDR3 reads CASSSGTGSGANVLTF.

This chain connects TRBV6-1 to TRBJ2-5; TCRdb designates TRBD2, a call that cannot be tested without DNA. Germline lookup yields CDR1 MNHNS and CDR2 SASEGT. The CDR3 covers 15 residues. CDR3 in amino acids: CASSPRDSRVGTQYF.

V is TRBV12-3 or TRBV12-4 and J is TRBJ2-1; no DNA is available, so the TRBD1 call from TCRdb remains unchecked. The CDR3 contains 14 residues. The CDR3 sequence: CASSPRGSQGEQFF.

The genes are TRBV7-9 and TRBJ2-4; TCRdb calls TRBD1, which cannot be checked without DNA. The CDR3 totals 13 residues. Germline assignment: CDR1 SEHNR and CDR2 FQNEAQ (reference sequence). CDR3 loop: CASRFGLRTADYF.

The genes are TRBV27 and TRBJ1-4; TCRdb names TRBD1, which stays unverified in the absence of DNA. The CDR3 length is 14 residues. Germline V lookup: CDR1 MNHEY, CDR2 SMNVEV (reference sequence). The CDR3 loop is CASSFGTATEKLFF.

The chain combines TRBV20-1 with TRBJ2-5; TCRdb outputs TRBD1, but without DNA this stays unchecked. The length of the CDR3 is 15 residues. Germline V gene data show CDR1 as DFQATT and CDR2 as SNEGSKA (reference sequence). This CDR3 is CSARTGEDQQETQYF.

The V and J genes are TRBV20-1 and TRBJ1-2. Germline assignment: CDR1 DFQATT and CDR2 SNEGSKA (reference sequence). The CDR3 loop spans 11 amino acids. CDR3 region: CSAAGQYGYTF.

V is TRBV20-1 and J is TRBJ2-1; TCRdb picks TRBD2, but there is no DNA to check that call. This CDR3 is 13 amino acids long. The germline V gene has CDR1 DFQATT and CDR2 SNEGSKA (reference sequence). CDR3 region: CSAGALALTEQFF.

The chain's CDR3 is CSASSPIFRVRHEQYF. The gene calls are TRBV20-1 and TRBJ2-7; TCRdb names TRBD2, which stays unverified in the absence of DNA. Looked up from germline, CDR1 is DFQATT and CDR2 is SNEGSKA (reference sequence). The CDR3 has 16 residues.

The chain recombines TRBV4-2 with TRBJ2-1; TCRdb lists TRBD1, though no DNA is available to test this call. CDR3 size: 14 residues. The germline CDR1 and CDR2 sequences are LGHNA and YNFKEQ. CDR3 loop: CASSQVPPPNEQFF.

The chain carries TRBV15 and TRBJ2-7. Germline V gives CDR1 LNHNV, CDR2 YYDKDF (reference sequence). This CDR3 is built from 13 residues. CDR3 protein: CATSRENGDEQYF.

The chain recombines TRBV12-3 or TRBV12-4 with TRBJ2-1. This CDR3 is built from 15 residues. The CDR3 here is CASSFVGQSYNEQFF.

The chain recombines TRBV5-1 with TRBJ2-3. Germline V gives CDR1 SGHRS, CDR2 YFSETQ. CDR3 length: 14 amino acids. The CDR3 protein is CASRLAGSTDTQYF.

The chain is built from TRBV5-1 and TRBJ2-5; TCRdb outputs TRBD2, but without DNA this stays unchecked. This CDR3 is 14 amino acids long. Germline loops: CDR1 SGHRS, CDR2 YFSETQ. The CDR3 loop is CASSASGMSETQYF.

The J gene is TRBJ2-7, the V gene TRBV10-3; TCRdb indicates TRBD1, and absent DNA this call remains unverified. The CDR3 has 14 amino acids. Germline V gene data show CDR1 as ENHRY and CDR2 as SYGVKD. The CDR3 region is CAISKNRDRYEQYF.